These T cell receptor beta chains were read from a single sample in a study of beta chain features in type 1 diabetes. Assay used: immunoSEQ multiplex PCR; TCRdb lists only in-frame clones, some missing. This table holds 200,000 to 250,000 clones, about 15% found once. Source material: naive CD4+ T cells from blood. All receptors derive from a man aged 25 to 40 with type 1 diabetes. Each CDR3 is given without its conserved first and last residue. A D gene is named only where the DNA matches it firmly.

NA,TRBJ2-3,TRBV7-9,ASSAPASDTQY
TRBD1,TRBJ1-2,TRBV2,ASSGDSVNYGYT
TRBD1,TRBJ2-5,TRBV7-2,ASSSGTGVGETQY
NA,TRBJ1-5,TRBV4-1,ASSQGRGYSNQPQH
TRBD1,TRBJ1-5,TRBV28,ASSLGTGRQPQH
TRBD2,TRBJ2-1,TRBV29-1,SVESGRALF
TRBD1,TRBJ1-1,TRBV5-1,ASSGQGGNTEAF
NA,TRBJ1-2,TRBV10-3,AVSSGYGYT
NA,TRBJ2-1,TRBV5-1,ASNLVTSSNEQF
TRBD1,TRBJ1-1,TRBV25-1,ASSGVTGAITEAF
TRBD1,TRBJ1-1,TRBV6-6,ASNRQGSTEAF
TRBD1,TRBJ2-7,TRBV29-1,SVTGQFYEQY
TRBD1,TRBJ2-6,TRBV13,ASSLPGQPSGANVLT
NA,TRBJ2-1,TRBV7-2,ASSLSLAGTRYNEQF
TRBD2,TRBJ2-1,TRBV14,ASSQGTRVHQNEQF
NA,TRBJ1-4,TRBV7-9,ASSLDGGRKLF
NA,TRBJ1-6,TRBV5-1,ASSLGGGDNSPLH
TRBD1,TRBJ2-5,TRBV29-1,SAPRTGGSQETQY
NA,TRBJ2-1,TRBV7-2,ASSLGRGVHEQF
NA,TRBJ1-4,TRBV9,ASSLQGRANEKLF
TRBD1,TRBJ2-6,TRBV2,AGKPSGTGLANVLT
TRBD2,TRBJ2-1,TRBV19,ASTAGTSGHYNEQF
TRBD1,TRBJ2-3,TRBV5-1,ASSTARDRISTDTQY
TRBD1,TRBJ1-1,TRBV9,ASSRDRGYTEAF
TRBD2,TRBJ2-1,TRBV19,ASSIGGSGRAFDEQF
NA,TRBJ1-2,TRBV7-2,ASSSGHYGYT
TRBD1,TRBJ2-7,TRBV6-6,ASSPPGQGAAQY
NA,TRBJ1-5,TRBV28,ASRLTSLAQH
NA,TRBJ2-3,TRBV9,ASSVDGASTDTQY
TRBD1,TRBJ1-1,TRBV6-1,ASSPGQVNTEAF
TRBD1,TRBJ2-4,TRBV11-2,ASSQGQALNIQY
NA,TRBJ1-2,TRBV7-2,ASSPPGGVGGYT
TRBD2,TRBJ2-3,TRBV2,ASSIGLAGTDTQY
TRBD1,TRBJ1-2,TRBV30,AWSPGQATHTNYGYT
NA,TRBJ2-7,TRBV7-9,ASSLTGKATVYEQY
NA,TRBJ2-3,TRBV6-1,ASSSGGSTDTQY
TRBD1,TRBJ1-1,TRBV5-4,ASSLRTGGTGTEAF
NA,TRBJ2-4,TRBV15,ATSRGSLAKNIQY
TRBD2,TRBJ2-1,TRBV7-7,ASALRLAGANEQF
TRBD1,TRBJ2-1,TRBV10-3,AISDGQGGNEQF
TRBD2,TRBJ2-1,TRBV5-1,ASSLVSLAGGNEQF
TRBD1,TRBJ2-5,TRBV19,ASSTGQGTETQY
TRBD1,TRBJ2-7,TRBV23-1,ASSRTRTGPSYEQY
TRBD1,TRBJ2-7,TRBV18,ASSPTGTGTYEQY
NA,TRBJ2-7,TRBV5-6,ASSLEPPGEQY
TRBD1,TRBJ1-4,TRBV4-2,ASSQVVYRDRDLMANEKLF
NA,TRBJ1-2,TRBV2,ASGTLDSNYGYT
NA,TRBJ1-1,TRBV7-9,ASSLRGEAF
NA,TRBJ2-2,TRBV5-6,ASREGGGRGTGELF
NA,TRBJ1-4,TRBV9,ASSRGLPLANEKLF
NA,TRBJ2-1,TRBV29-1,SALSGSYNEQF
NA,TRBJ2-7,TRBV21-1,ASSYRSEQY